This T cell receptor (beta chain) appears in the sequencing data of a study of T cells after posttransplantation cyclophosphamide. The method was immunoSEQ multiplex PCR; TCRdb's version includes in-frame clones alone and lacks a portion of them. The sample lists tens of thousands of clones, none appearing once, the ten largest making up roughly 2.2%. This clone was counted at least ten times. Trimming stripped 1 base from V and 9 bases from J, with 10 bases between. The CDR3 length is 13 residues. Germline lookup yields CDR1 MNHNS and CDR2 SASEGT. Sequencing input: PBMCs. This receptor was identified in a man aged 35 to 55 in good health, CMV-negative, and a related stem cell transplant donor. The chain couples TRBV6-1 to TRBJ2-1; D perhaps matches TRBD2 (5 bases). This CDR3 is CASSEGWAGEQFF. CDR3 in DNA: TGTGCCAGCAGTGAAGGTTGGGCGGGTGAGCAGTTCTTC.